This is a list of T cell receptor beta chains from one sample in a study of blood T cells in healthy people across ages. In TCRdb, the 5' RACE reads were re-called with MiXCR into one record per CDR3 protein. The sample shows around 990,000 distinct CDR3 sequences, roughly two fifths of them seen only once. What was sequenced was blood. These receptors were collected from a man between 18 and 29 years old in good health. Each CDR3 is given with its conserved first and last residue. A D gene is named only where the DNA matches it firmly. Size is stated for part of the rows, as once, few or many counts, or as a class when the clone is expanded.

clone_size	v_call	d_call	j_call	cdr3_nt	cdr3_aa
few	TRBV7-2	-	TRBJ1-6	TGTGCCAGCAGCTTAGACGGGGGGCCGGGTAATTCACCCCTCCACTTT	CASSLDGGPGNSPLHF
once	TRBV5-1	-	TRBJ2-7	TGCGCCAGCAGCTTGGTGGGGGGCACACACAATGAGCAGTACTTC	CASSLVGGTHNEQYF
-	TRBV5-1	TRBD2	TRBJ2-7	TGCGCCAGCAGCCGCGGGAGTAGTCAAGAGACCCGGTACTTC	CASSRGSSQETRYF
few	TRBV27	-	TRBJ2-1	TGTGCCAGCAGTACCCGGAGGCAGGGGATAGGGGCTGAGCAGTTCTTC	CASSTRRQGIGAEQFF
few	TRBV7-2	-	TRBJ1-1	TGTGCCAGCAGCTATGGTGGCGCTGAAGCTTTCTTT	CASSYGGAEAFF
-	TRBV6-2/TRBV6-3	TRBD2	TRBJ2-1	TGTGCCAGCAGTACTAGCGGGGGTGGTGAGCAGTTCTTC	CASSTSGGGEQFF
-	TRBV20-1	TRBD2	TRBJ2-3	TGCAGTGCTAGAGTACTGCGAGCGGGGCCCTCAGATACGCAGTATTTT	CSARVLRAGPSDTQYF
few	TRBV4-2	TRBD1	TRBJ1-1	TGTGCCAGCAGCCAAGATGGAGGGACAGGGATGGTAGCTTTCTTT	CASSQDGGTGMVAFF
few	TRBV4-2	-	TRBJ1-6	TGTGCCAGCAGCCAAGAGGGACGGGATAATTCACCCCTCCACTTT	CASSQEGRDNSPLHF
once	TRBV7-6	TRBD2	TRBJ2-3	TGTGCCAGCAGCTTAAGGGTTAGCGGGGGCCTCACAGATACGCAGTATTTT	CASSLRVSGGLTDTQYF
few	TRBV6-9	TRBD1	TRBJ1-1	TGTGCCAGCAGTTATCGTCATATTGGCAGGGGGCCGTGGAACACTGAAGCTTTCTTT	CASSYRHIGRGPWNTEAFF
many	TRBV10-3	-	TRBJ2-3	TGTGCCATCAAGGGATACACAGATACGCAGTATTTT	CAIKGYTDTQYF
few	TRBV20-1	-	TRBJ2-5	TGCAGTGCTAGAAGATTCGGGGGATCGGCAAAAGAGACCCAGTACTTC	CSARRFGGSAKETQYF
-	TRBV20-1	-	TRBJ2-7	TGCAGTGCCGTACATACCGGGACCGAGTACGAGCAGTACTTC	CSAVHTGTEYEQYF
-	TRBV6-1	-	TRBJ1-5	TGTGCCAGCGGCGGGGGGTTTTATGGCAATCAGCCCCAGCATTTT	CASGGGFYGNQPQHF
few	TRBV27	-	TRBJ2-7	TGTGCCAGCAGTGCTACTAATGGGGGGCCATCTTCCTACGAGCAGTACTTC	CASSATNGGPSSYEQYF
-	TRBV9	TRBD2	TRBJ2-2	TGTGCCAGCAGCCCACAACTAGCGGGGGGCGGCACCGGGGAGCTGTTTTTT	CASSPQLAGGGTGELFF
many	TRBV2	-	TRBJ2-7	TGTGCCAGCTCAGCGACCTACGAGCAGTACTTC	CASSATYEQYF
few	TRBV12-3/TRBV12-4	-	TRBJ1-1	TGTGCCAGCAGTTTACAGAGACTGGGAGCTTTCTTT	CASSLQRLGAFF
-	TRBV12-3/TRBV12-4	-	TRBJ2-2	TGTGCCAGCAGTTACCGGGGTCACGCCGGGGAGCTGTTTTTT	CASSYRGHAGELFF
-	TRBV7-9	-	TRBJ2-2	TGTGCCGAAGGGGCGTTAAGGTCGGGCACCGGGGAGCTGTTTTTT	CAEGALRSGTGELFF
few	TRBV2	-	TRBJ2-1	TGTGCCAGCAGTGAACAGCTTAGGGATGAGCAGTTCTTC	CASSEQLRDEQFF
-	TRBV25-1	TRBD1	TRBJ1-1	TGTGCCAGCAGTGATGACAGGGTGAGCACTGAAGCTTTCTTT	CASSDDRVSTEAFF
many	TRBV29-1	TRBD1	TRBJ1-1	TGCAGCGTTGAGACAGGGGGGAACACTGAAGCTTTCTTT	CSVETGGNTEAFF
-	TRBV4-2	-	TRBJ2-4	TGTGCCAGCAGCCAAGGACAAGGGGAGCTGAGGGCTCAGTACTTC	CASSQGQGELRAQYF
-	TRBV24-1	-	TRBJ2-1	TGTGCCACCAGTGATTTGTCCAGCCCTGAGCAGTTCTTC	CATSDLSSPEQFF
-	TRBV20-1	-	TRBJ2-7	TGCAGTGCTAGAGATGTAGGGGGGTACTACGAGCAGTACTTC	CSARDVGGYYEQYF
-	TRBV6-6	-	TRBJ1-5	TGTGCCAGCAGTTACAGCTCCCTCAATCAGCCCCAGCATTTT	CASSYSSLNQPQHF
-	TRBV5-5	TRBD2	TRBJ2-6	TGTGCCAGCAGCTTCACTAGCGGGGGGACTGGGGCCAACGTCCTGACTTTC	CASSFTSGGTGANVLTF
few	TRBV7-7	-	TRBJ2-3	TGTGCTAGCAGCCAGGGGAGACTACGCACAGATACGCAGTATTTT	CASSQGRLRTDTQYF
-	TRBV7-3	-	TRBJ2-6	TGTGCCAGCAGCTTAAAAACCGGGGCCAACGTCCTGACTTTC	CASSLKTGANVLTF
-	TRBV6-6	-	TRBJ1-3	TGTGCCAGCAGTTACTCGATGGGGGAGGACTCTGGAAACACCATATATTTT	CASSYSMGEDSGNTIYF
few	TRBV3-1	-	TRBJ1-5	TGTGCCAGCAGCGACTCTGGAAACCCCGGACAGCCCCAGCATTTT	CASSDSGNPGQPQHF
-	TRBV5-6	TRBD1	TRBJ2-7	TGTGCCAGCAGCTTCCAACTGACAGGGGGAGAATACGAGCAGTACTTC	CASSFQLTGGEYEQYF
-	TRBV7-9	-	TRBJ2-1	TGTGCCTGCAGCCCGCGGGCAGACAATGAGCAGTTCTTC	CACSPRADNEQFF
few	TRBV9	TRBD1	TRBJ2-7	TGTGCCAGCAGCCCTTCCGGGACAGGCGTCGAACTTTACGAGCAGTACTTC	CASSPSGTGVELYEQYF
few	TRBV9	TRBD1	TRBJ1-5	TGTGCCAGCAGCAAAAACCCGGGACAGGGAAGCAATCAGCCCCAGCATTTT	CASSKNPGQGSNQPQHF
-	TRBV20-1	-	TRBJ2-5	TGCAGTGCTAGTCATTACCTGGGAGAGCAGTACTTC	CSASHYLGEQYF
-	TRBV25-1	-	TRBJ1-1	TGTGCCAGCAGTAAAGGGGCGAGGACTGAAGCTTTCTTT	CASSKGARTEAFF
-	TRBV12-3/TRBV12-4	-	TRBJ1-2	TGTGCCAGCAGTGCCCACGGGCAACTCGGCTACACCTTC	CASSAHGQLGYTF
-	TRBV29-1	-	TRBJ1-2	TGCAGCGTACAGGGCGCTGAGAACTATGGCTACACCTTC	CSVQGAENYGYTF
few	TRBV11-2	-	TRBJ2-3	TGTGCCAGCAGCTTCCAGCCCCCTCCGGGGTATACGCAGTATTTT	CASSFQPPPGYTQYF
-	TRBV7-8	TRBD1	TRBJ2-1	TGTGCCAGCAGCTCGATCTTCGAGGGGGCAGGAAACAATGAGCAGTTCTTC	CASSSIFEGAGNNEQFF
few	TRBV7-2	TRBD2	TRBJ2-5	TGTGCCAGCAGCTTTACCGGGACTAGCGGAGAGACCCAGTACTTC	CASSFTGTSGETQYF
-	TRBV9	TRBD1	TRBJ1-2	TGTGCCAGCTGGACAGGGGCGTATGGCTACACCTTC	CASWTGAYGYTF
-	TRBV4-2	-	TRBJ2-7	TGTGCCAGCAGCCAACAGACTCGAAGCTCCTACGAGCAGTACTTC	CASSQQTRSSYEQYF
-	TRBV5-1	TRBD1	TRBJ2-5	TGCGCCAGCAGATTAAACGTCCTTGGGACAGTAGAGAACCAGTACTTC	CASRLNVLGTVENQYF
-	TRBV12-3/TRBV12-4	TRBD2	TRBJ2-3	TGTGCCAGCAGTTTGACTAGCGGGGTAATTAGCACAGATACGCAGTATTTT	CASSLTSGVISTDTQYF
few	TRBV7-2	-	TRBJ2-3	TGTGCCAGCAGCCCGCACCCGACCCCCGATACGCAGTATTTT	CASSPHPTPDTQYF
few	TRBV4-1	-	TRBJ1-3	TGCGCCAGCAGCCAAAATATAGGTGGAAACACCATATATTTT	CASSQNIGGNTIYF
-	TRBV20-1	TRBD1	TRBJ1-4	TGCAGTGCGCAGAGTCCCTACAGGGGGCGGGCGGCAACTAATGAAAAACTGTTTTTT	CSAQSPYRGRAATNEKLFF
-	TRBV7-9	-	TRBJ2-2	TGTGCCAGCAGCTTAGAGGGTTGGACAACGAACACCGGGGAGCTGTTTTTT	CASSLEGWTTNTGELFF
few	TRBV29-1	-	TRBJ2-5	TGCAGCGTTGAACGCCCTTCTAATTACCAAGAGACCCAGTACTTC	CSVERPSNYQETQYF